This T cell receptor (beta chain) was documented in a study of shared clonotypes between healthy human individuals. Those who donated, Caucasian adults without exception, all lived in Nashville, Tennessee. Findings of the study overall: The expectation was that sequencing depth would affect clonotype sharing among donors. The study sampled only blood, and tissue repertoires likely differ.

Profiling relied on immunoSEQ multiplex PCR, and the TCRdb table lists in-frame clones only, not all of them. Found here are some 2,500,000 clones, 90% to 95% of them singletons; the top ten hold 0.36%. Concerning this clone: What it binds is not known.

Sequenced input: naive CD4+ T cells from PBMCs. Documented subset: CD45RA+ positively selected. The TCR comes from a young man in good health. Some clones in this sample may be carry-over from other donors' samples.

The CDR3 sequence is CASTNSQGGNTEAFF. The CDR3 bases are TGTGCCAGCACTAACTCCCAGGGCGGGAACACTGAAGCTTTCTTT. The V gene is TRBV6-6, the J gene TRBJ1-1, with D perhaps matching TRBD1 (5 bases). The CDR3 spans 15 residues. Germline lookup yields CDR1 MNHNY and CDR2 SVGAGI (reference sequence). V dropped 7 bases and J dropped 1 base, with 16 bases sitting between them.